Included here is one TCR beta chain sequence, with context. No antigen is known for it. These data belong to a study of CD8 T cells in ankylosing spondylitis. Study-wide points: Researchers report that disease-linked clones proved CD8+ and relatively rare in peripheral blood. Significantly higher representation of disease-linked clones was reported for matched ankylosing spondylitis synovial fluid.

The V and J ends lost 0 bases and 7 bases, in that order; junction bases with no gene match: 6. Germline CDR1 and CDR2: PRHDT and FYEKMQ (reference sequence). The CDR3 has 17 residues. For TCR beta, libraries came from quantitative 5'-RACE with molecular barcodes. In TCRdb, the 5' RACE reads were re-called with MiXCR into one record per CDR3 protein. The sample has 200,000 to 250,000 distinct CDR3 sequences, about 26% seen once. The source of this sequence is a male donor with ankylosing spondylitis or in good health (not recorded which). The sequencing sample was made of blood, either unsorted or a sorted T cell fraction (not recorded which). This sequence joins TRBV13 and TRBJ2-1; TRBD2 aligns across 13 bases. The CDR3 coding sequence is TGTGCCAGCAGCTTAGGCCGACTAGCGGGAGGATATAATGAGCAGTTCTTC. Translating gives CASSLGRLAGGYNEQFF.